This TCR beta chain was found in a study of blood T cell repertoires in COVID-19. Adults between about 18 and 95 years of age took part from 20 to 25 US areas. Cohort allocation depended upon clinical history that participants reported. Libraries were prepared by immunoSEQ multiplex PCR; TCRdb keeps only in-frame clonotypes and omits some of them. Among approximately 150,000 clones listed, 82% were seen once. Sample: PBMCs or T cells enriched from blood (not recorded which). The TCR comes from a man aged 55-75 years who had recovered from COVID-19.

CDR3 residues: CASSEWEGEQFF. DNA for the CDR3: TGTGCCAGCAGTGAATGGGAGGGGGAGCAGTTCTTC. The J gene is TRBJ2-1, the V gene TRBV6-1, with 7 bases lining up with TRBD2. Germline V lookup: CDR1 MNHNS, CDR2 SASEGT. V gave up 2 bases and J gave up 10 bases; unmatched junction bases: 2. This CDR3 is built from 12 residues.